These 20 T cell receptor beta chains were all obtained from the same sample, sequenced in a study of cytomegalovirus exposure and HLA in healthy donors. In the PCR, 60 Vbeta and 13 Jbeta primers were used. The assay was immunoSEQ multiplex PCR, and TCRdb's table has in-frame clones only and misses some. The sample lists about 130,000 clones; about 83% were seen once. Sequenced input: PBMCs. These TCRs come from a girl aged 2 to 10 in good health and CMV-seronegative.

CDR3 sequence: CATSRGPPDRRPYYGYTF. Here the CDR3 DNA reads TGTGCCACCAGCAGAGGCCCCCCCGACAGGAGGCCTTACTATGGCTACACCTTC. The chain joins TRBV15 to TRBJ1-2; D may be TRBD1 (6 bases). Germline V CDR1 and CDR2: LNHNV, YYDKDF (reference sequence). Trimming stripped 1 base from V and 3 bases from J, with 21 bases between. This CDR3 is 18 amino acids long.

CDR3 nucleotide sequence: TGTGCCAGCAGTTCAAGATCAGGGGGTAGTGGCTACACCTTC. Encoded protein: CASSSRSGGSGYTF. V and J are TRBV25-1 and TRBJ1-2; 7 bases line up with TRBD1. The CDR3 spans 14 residues. With 5 bases clipped from V and 7 bases from J, the junction kept 10 bases outside the gene matches. Germline lookup yields CDR1 MGHDK and CDR2 SYGVNS.

This sequence joins TRBV7-8 and TRBJ2-7, with 9 nucleotides matching TRBD1. J was trimmed by 6 bases and V by 3 bases; bases with no gene match: 3. The CDR3 length is 13 residues. CDR1 and CDR2 (germline): SGHVS, FQNEAQ. The DNA for the CDR3 is TGTGCCAGCAGCTTCCCGACAGGGGGCGAGCAGTACTTC. Protein sequence: CASSFPTGGEQYF.

DNA for the CDR3: TGCGCCAGCAGCCCGGGTATGGGAGCGTATGGCTACACCTTC. This sequence encodes CASSPGMGAYGYTF. The V and J genes are TRBV5-1 and TRBJ1-2; no definite D call. Trimming shortened V by 4 bases and J by 5 bases, and 15 bases separated the two germline ends. This CDR3 has 14 residues. The germline V gene has CDR1 SGHRS and CDR2 YFSETQ. The entire variable domain, with the rest obtained from reference TRBV5-1 and TRBJ1-2, is as follows: KAGVTQTPRYLIKTRGQQVTLSCSPISGHRSVSWYQQTPGQGLQFLFEYFSETQRNKGNFPGRFSGRQFSNSRSEMNVSTLELGDSALYLCASSPGMGAYGYTFGSGTRLTVV.

The chain links TRBV28 to TRBJ1-5; 7 nucleotides match TRBD1. CDR3 length: 14 residues. Germline V gene lookup returns CDR1 MDHEN and CDR2 SYDVKM. Trimming at V came to 9 bases and at J to 10 bases, leaving 15 bases not matched to a gene. The CDR3 reads CASSTGAQYRPQHF. The CDR3 DNA reads TGTGCCAGTTCCACAGGGGCCCAGTACAGACCCCAGCATTTT.

For the CDR3, the DNA is TGTGCCAGCAGTTTACGGGGGGCTCTCACAGATACGCAGTATTTT. Translated: CASSLRGALTDTQYF. This chain connects TRBV28 to TRBJ2-3, with D perhaps TRBD2 (7 bases). Deletions cut 2 bases from V and 2 bases from J, with 11 bases between. Germline V gives CDR1 MDHEN, CDR2 SYDVKM. This CDR3 spans 15 amino acids.

The rearrangement joins TRBV13 to TRBJ1-6, with a weak D call TRBD1 (6 bases). Trimming stripped 3 bases from V and 6 bases from J, with 12 bases between. CDR1 PRHDT and CDR2 FYEKMQ come from the germline V gene (reference sequence). This CDR3 comprises 15 residues. The CDR3 DNA sequence: TGTGCCAGCAGCTTTTTCTCGGACAGTAATTCACCCCTCCACTTT. It encodes CASSFFSDSNSPLHF.

The V call is TRBV9, the J call TRBJ2-3, with TRBD2 identical over 15 bases. CDR1 is SGDLS, CDR2 YYNGEE, per germline. V lost 4 bases, J lost 6 bases, and 6 bases stayed unmatched. The CDR3 covers 16 residues. This chain's CDR3 is CASSLRTSGRGDTQYF. CDR3 nucleotides: TGTGCCAGCAGCTTGAGGACTAGCGGGAGGGGGGATACGCAGTATTTT.

V and J are TRBV9 and TRBJ2-3; TRBD2 matches at 9 bases. Germline V gene lookup returns CDR1 SGDLS and CDR2 YYNGEE. This CDR3 spans 16 amino acids. With V trimmed by 0 bases and J by 7 bases, 9 bases remained unmatched. CDR3 sequence reads: CASSVGLREGSHTQYF. CDR3 nucleotide sequence: TGTGCCAGCAGCGTAGGATTGCGGGAGGGATCCCATACGCAGTATTTT. Looking up the rest from reference TRBV9 and TRBJ2-3 gives the full variable domain: DSGVTQTPKHLITATGQRVTLRCSPRSGDLSVYWYQQSLDQGLQFLIQYYNGEERAKGNILERFSAQQFPDLHSELNLSSLELGDSALYFCASSVGLREGSHTQYFGPGTRLTVL.

The chain links TRBV27 to TRBJ2-7; the match to TRBD2 covers 10 bases. The germline CDR1 and CDR2 sequences are MNHEY and SMNVEV (reference sequence). After removal of 4 bases from V and 4 bases from J, the junction contained 7 bases not matched to a gene. There are 15 residues in the CDR3. The CDR3 sequence: CASSSLAGIRYEQYF. The CDR3 DNA sequence: TGTGCCAGCAGTTCACTAGCGGGAATCCGGTACGAGCAGTACTTC.

This rearrangement joins TRBV19 to TRBJ2-1; weak D call: TRBD1 (5 bases). The germline V and J ends were trimmed by 1 base and 2 bases, with 9 bases remaining between them. There are 15 residues in the CDR3. Germline values: CDR1 LNHDA, CDR2 SQIVND (reference sequence). CDR3 sequence reads: CASSIGDSPYNEQFF. The CDR3 DNA reads as TGTGCCAGTAGTATAGGAGACAGTCCCTACAATGAGCAGTTCTTC.

The chain joins TRBV9 to TRBJ1-6, with 7 bases fitting TRBD1. V was clipped by 2 bases and J by 8 bases; unmatched bases: 4. Germline-derived CDR1 and CDR2 are SGDLS and YYNGEE. The CDR3 length is 14 residues. The CDR3, as DNA: TGTGCCAGCAGCGTCCCGGGACAGCATTCACCCCTCCACTTT. Amino acids: CASSVPGQHSPLHF.

The genes are TRBV10-3 and TRBJ1-2; D perhaps matches TRBD1 (5 bases). The ends were cut back, 3 bases at V and 4 bases at J, with 12 bases in the middle. Germline loops: CDR1 ENHRY, CDR2 SYGVKD. CDR3 length: 14 residues. CDR3 bases: TGTGCCATCAGTGAAGGGGATTTGGGCTATGGCTACACCTTC. Translation gives CAISEGDLGYGYTF.

This chain uses TRBV29-1 with TRBJ1-2; 8 bases agree with TRBD1. Germline V gene lookup returns CDR1 SQVTM and CDR2 ANQGSEA. After removal of 5 bases from V and 7 bases from J, the junction contained 3 bases not matched to a gene. The CDR3 has 11 residues. This CDR3 is CSVTGGFGYTF. Written as DNA, the CDR3 is TGCAGCGTTACAGGGGGGTTTGGCTACACCTTC.

The chain combines TRBV15 with TRBJ2-3; D gene uncertain. The CDR3 is 14 amino acids. Germline-derived CDR1 and CDR2 are LNHNV and YYDKDF (reference sequence). V shed 1 base and J shed 2 bases, with 7 bases lying between them. The CDR3 reads CATSRGQVTDTQYF. The CDR3 region has the DNA TGTGCCACCAGCAGAGGTCAGGTCACAGATACGCAGTATTTT. The whole variable domain, filled in from reference TRBV15 and TRBJ2-3, reads DAMVIQNPRYQVTQFGKPVTLSCSQTLNHNVMYWYQQKSSQAPKLLFHYYDKDFNNEADTPDNFQSRRPNTSFCFLDIRSPGLGDTAMYLCATSRGQVTDTQYFGPGTRLTVL.

The gene calls are TRBV10-3 and TRBJ2-2, with 11 bases identical to TRBD2. V dropped 6 bases and J dropped 6; count of bases not matched to a gene: 9. The V gene's germline CDR1 is ENHRY and CDR2 SYGVKD. CDR3 length: 16 amino acids. In DNA, the CDR3 is TGTGCCATCAGCGCGACTAGCGGGGCGGTTTCCGGGGAGCTGTTTTTT. Translated, it gives CAISATSGAVSGELFF.

In this sample, this clone turned up a few times. The CDR3 is CASSLEIQYYEQYF. CDR3 DNA sequence: TGTGCCAGCAGCTTAGAGATACAGTATTACGAGCAGTACTTC. This sequence joins TRBV7-9 and TRBJ2-7; D call uncertain. The CDR3 extends over 14 amino acids. The germline V and J ends were trimmed by 1 base and 4 bases, with 11 bases remaining between them. The germline gives CDR1 SEHNR, CDR2 FQNEAQ (reference sequence).

This clone appeared a few times. V is TRBV6-6 and J is TRBJ2-7; maybe TRBD1 (6 bases). Per the germline V gene, CDR1 is MNHNY and CDR2 is SVGAGI (reference sequence). V gave up 5 bases and J gave up 6 bases, with 14 bases separating them. The CDR3 is 13 residues long. The CDR3 loop reads CASSTSLGGEQYF. The CDR3 DNA reads as TGTGCCAGCAGTACCAGTTTAGGGGGCGAGCAGTACTTC.

The chain joins TRBV15 to TRBJ1-1, with D uncertain. V lost 0 bases and J lost 10, with 12 bases in between. The germline V gene encodes CDR1 LNHNV and CDR2 YYDKDF (reference sequence). This CDR3 contains 13 residues. CDR3 sequence (DNA): TGTGCCACCAGCAGAGACTTAGCCCCTCGAGCTTTCTTT. Its translation: CATSRDLAPRAFF.

Only one count was recorded for this clone. This sequence joins TRBV29-1 and TRBJ1-2; D possibly corresponds to TRBD1 (6 bases). This CDR3 region has 14 residues. Trimming stripped 3 bases from V and 4 bases from J, with 15 bases between. Germline values: CDR1 SQVTM, CDR2 ANQGSEA. CDR3 sequence (DNA): TGCAGCGTTGAGGGGGGGGCCGTAGGCTATGGCTACACCTTC. Its protein product is CSVEGGAVGYGYTF.